This TCR beta chain comes out of a study of cytomegalovirus exposure and HLA in healthy donors. Study-wide points: Most TCR sequences proved rare, with some public TCRs found in many donors.

V was shortened by 1 base and J by 7 bases, with 8 bases between the two germline ends. Germline V lookup: CDR1 SGHDN, CDR2 FVKESK. CDR3 size: 13 residues. Here immunoSEQ multiplex PCR was the method, and the copy in TCRdb shows in-frame clones only, minus some. The sample shows roughly 350,000 clones, about nine tenths of them seen only once. Turning to this clone: Its antigen remains unknown.

Material: PBMCs. This chain uses TRBV14 with TRBJ1-5, with D unresolved. The source of this sequence is a young woman in good health and CMV-seronegative. CDR3 residues: CASSQGPRQPQHF. As DNA, the CDR3 is TGTGCCAGCAGCCAAGGGCCCCGCCAGCCCCAGCATTTT.